This T cell receptor (beta chain) was found in a study of T cell repertoires in cytomegalovirus infection. Study overall: Matching HLA type and CMV infection were both indicated by public TCR beta signatures.

Study conclusions and caveats: The study identified carriers of CMV plus the relevant HLA from cumulative public TCR beta family frequency. Clonotype analysis showed dominance of the ex vivo response by HLA-C-restricted CMV-specific TCR beta clonotypes.

V was shortened by 6 bases and J by 8 bases, with 19 bases between the two germline ends. Germline assignment: CDR1 SGHTA and CDR2 FQGNSA. The CDR3 has 14 amino acids. Turning to this clonotype: Its antigen is unknown.

TCRdb reanalysed the reads using MiXCR and keeps one entry per CDR3 protein. This sample carries some 220,000 distinct CDR3 sequences, roughly an eighth of them seen once, and the ten largest clones take 1.5% to 2%. The chain uses TRBV7-2 and TRBJ2-5; D might be TRBD1 or TRBD2, each matching 5 bases. The sample was PBMCs. The receptor comes from a human donor in good health (CMV status not recorded). Some clones in this sample may be carry-over from other donors' samples. As DNA, the CDR3 is TGTGCCAGCAGACGGGACCTCTACGACCCCACCCAGTACTTC. It specifies CASRRDLYDPTQYF. The full variable domain, with the rest looked up from reference TRBV7-2 and TRBJ2-5, is GAGVSQSPSNKVTEKGKDVELRCDPISGHTALYWYRQSLGQGLEFLIYFQGNSAPDKSGLPSDRFSAERTGGSVSTLTIQRTQQEDSAVYLCASRRDLYDPTQYFGPGTRLLVL.